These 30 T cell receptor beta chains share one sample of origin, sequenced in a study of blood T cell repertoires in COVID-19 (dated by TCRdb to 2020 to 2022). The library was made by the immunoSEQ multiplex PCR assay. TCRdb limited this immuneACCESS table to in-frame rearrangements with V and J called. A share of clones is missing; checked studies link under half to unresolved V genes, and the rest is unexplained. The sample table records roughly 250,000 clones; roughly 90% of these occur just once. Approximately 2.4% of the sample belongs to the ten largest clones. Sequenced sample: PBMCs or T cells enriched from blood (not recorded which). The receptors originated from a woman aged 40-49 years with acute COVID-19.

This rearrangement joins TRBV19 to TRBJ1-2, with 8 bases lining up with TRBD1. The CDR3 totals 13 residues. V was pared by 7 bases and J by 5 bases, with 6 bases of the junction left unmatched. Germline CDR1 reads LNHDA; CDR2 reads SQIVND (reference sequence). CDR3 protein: CASTQGARYGYTF. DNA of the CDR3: TGTGCCAGTACTCAGGGGGCAAGATATGGCTACACCTTC.

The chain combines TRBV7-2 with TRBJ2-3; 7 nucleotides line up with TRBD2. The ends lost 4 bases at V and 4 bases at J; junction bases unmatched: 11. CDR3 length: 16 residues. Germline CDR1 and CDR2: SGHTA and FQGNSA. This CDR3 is CASSSRGGRKADTQYF. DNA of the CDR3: TGTGCCAGCAGCTCGCGGGGCGGGAGAAAGGCAGATACGCAGTATTTT.

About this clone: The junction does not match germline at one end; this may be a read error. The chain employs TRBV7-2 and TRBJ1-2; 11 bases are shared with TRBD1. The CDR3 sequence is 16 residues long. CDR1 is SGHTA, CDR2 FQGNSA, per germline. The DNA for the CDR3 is TGTGCCAGCAGCCTAGCCGGGACAGGGGGTTGGTATGGCTACACCTTC. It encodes CASSLAGTGGWYGYTF.

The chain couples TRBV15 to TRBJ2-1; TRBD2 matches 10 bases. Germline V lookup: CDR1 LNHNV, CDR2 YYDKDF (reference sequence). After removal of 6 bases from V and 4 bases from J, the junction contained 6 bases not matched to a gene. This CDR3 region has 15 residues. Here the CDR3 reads CATRLGTSVYNEQFF. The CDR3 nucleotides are TGTGCCACCAGACTCGGGACTAGCGTGTACAATGAGCAGTTCTTC.

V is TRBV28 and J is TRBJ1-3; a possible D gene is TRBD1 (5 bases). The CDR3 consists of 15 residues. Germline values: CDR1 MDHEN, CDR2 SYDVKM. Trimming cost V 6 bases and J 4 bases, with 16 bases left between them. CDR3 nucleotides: TGTGCCAGCAGCCCGGGGGGGGTCGCCGGAAACACCATATATTTT. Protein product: CASSPGGVAGNTIYF.

CDR3 loop: CATSVLYTEAFF. In DNA, the CDR3 is TGTGCCACCAGTGTTCTGTACACTGAAGCTTTCTTT. The chain is built from TRBV24-1 and TRBJ1-1; D not certain. CDR3 length equals 12 residues. Deletions cut 5 bases from V and 3 bases from J, with 6 bases between. Germline V lookup: CDR1 KGHDR, CDR2 SFDVKD.

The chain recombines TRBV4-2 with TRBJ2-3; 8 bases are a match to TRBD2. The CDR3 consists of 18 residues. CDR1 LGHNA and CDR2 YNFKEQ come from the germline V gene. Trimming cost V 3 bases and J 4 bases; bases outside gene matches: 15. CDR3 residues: CASSQRAGEVLLADTQYF. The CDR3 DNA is TGTGCCAGCAGCCAGAGAGCGGGAGAGGTGTTGCTGGCAGATACGCAGTATTTT.

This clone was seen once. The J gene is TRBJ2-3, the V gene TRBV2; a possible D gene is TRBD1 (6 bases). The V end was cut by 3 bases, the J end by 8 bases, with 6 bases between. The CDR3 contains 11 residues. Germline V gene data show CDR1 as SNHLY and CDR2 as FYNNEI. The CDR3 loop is CASSEGATQYF. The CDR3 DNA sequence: TGTGCCAGCAGTGAGGGGGCTACGCAGTATTTT.

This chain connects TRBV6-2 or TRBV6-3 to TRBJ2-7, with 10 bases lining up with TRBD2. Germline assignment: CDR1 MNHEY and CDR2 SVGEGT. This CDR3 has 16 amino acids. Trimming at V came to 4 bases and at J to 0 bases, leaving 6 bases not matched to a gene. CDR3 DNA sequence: TGTGCCAGCAGTTCGCTAACTAGCGGGGTCTCCTACGAGCAGTACTTC. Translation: CASSSLTSGVSYEQYF.

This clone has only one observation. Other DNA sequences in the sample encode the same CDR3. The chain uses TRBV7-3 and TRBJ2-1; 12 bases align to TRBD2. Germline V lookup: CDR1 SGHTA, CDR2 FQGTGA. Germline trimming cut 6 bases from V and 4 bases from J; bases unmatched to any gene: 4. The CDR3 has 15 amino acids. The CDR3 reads CASSSGTSGYNEQFF. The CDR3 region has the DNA TGTGCCAGCAGTTCCGGGACTAGCGGGTACAATGAGCAGTTCTTC.

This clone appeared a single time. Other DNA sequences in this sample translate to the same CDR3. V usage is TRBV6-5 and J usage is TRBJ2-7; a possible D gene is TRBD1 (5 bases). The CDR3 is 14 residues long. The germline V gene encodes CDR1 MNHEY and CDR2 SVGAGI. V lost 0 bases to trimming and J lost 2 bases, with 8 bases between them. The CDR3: CASSYSIQAYEQYF. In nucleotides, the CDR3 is TGTGCCAGCAGTTACTCTATACAGGCCTACGAGCAGTACTTC.

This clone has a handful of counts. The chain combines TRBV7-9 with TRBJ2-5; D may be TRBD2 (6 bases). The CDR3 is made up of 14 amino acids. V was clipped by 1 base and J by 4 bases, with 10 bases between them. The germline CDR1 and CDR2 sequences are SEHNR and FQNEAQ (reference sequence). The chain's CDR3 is CASSLVRGSETQYF. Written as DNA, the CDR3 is TGTGCCAGCAGCTTAGTTCGGGGGTCAGAGACCCAGTACTTC.

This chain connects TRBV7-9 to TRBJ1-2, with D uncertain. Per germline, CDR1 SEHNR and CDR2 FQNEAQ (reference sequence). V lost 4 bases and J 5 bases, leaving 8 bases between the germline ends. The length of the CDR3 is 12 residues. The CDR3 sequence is CASSSPEYGYTF. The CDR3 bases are TGTGCCAGCAGCTCCCCGGAGTATGGCTACACCTTC.

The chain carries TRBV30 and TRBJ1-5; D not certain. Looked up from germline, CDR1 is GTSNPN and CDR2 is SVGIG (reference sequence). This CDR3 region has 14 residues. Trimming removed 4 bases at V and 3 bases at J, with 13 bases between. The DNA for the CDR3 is TGTGCCTGGAATGATGCAGGTCCCAATCAGCCCCAGCATTTT. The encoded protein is CAWNDAGPNQPQHF.

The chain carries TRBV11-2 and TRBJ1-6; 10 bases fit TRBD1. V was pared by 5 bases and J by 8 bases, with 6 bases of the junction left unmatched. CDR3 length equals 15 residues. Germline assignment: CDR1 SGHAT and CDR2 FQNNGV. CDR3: CASSDRTGGYSPLHF. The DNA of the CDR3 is TGTGCCAGCAGCGACCGGACAGGGGGGTATTCACCCCTCCACTTT. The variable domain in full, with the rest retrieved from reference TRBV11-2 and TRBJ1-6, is EAGVAQSPRYKIIEKRQSVAFWCNPISGHATLYWYQQILGQGPKLLIQFQNNGVVDDSQLPKDRFSAERLKGVDSTLKIQPAKLEDSAVYLCASSDRTGGYSPLHFGNGTRLTVT.

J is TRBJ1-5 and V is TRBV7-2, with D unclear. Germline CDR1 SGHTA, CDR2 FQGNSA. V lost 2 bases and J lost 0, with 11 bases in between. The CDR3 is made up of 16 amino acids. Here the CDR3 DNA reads TGTGCCAGCAGCTTACGAGGGATATATAGCAATCAGCCCCAGCATTTT. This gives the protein CASSLRGIYSNQPQHF.

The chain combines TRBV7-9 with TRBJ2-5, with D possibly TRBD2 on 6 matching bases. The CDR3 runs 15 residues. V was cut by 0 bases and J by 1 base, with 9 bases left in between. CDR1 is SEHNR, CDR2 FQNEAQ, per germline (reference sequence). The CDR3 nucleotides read TGTGCCAGCAGCTTAGCGTTGGAGGGCCAAGAGACCCAGTACTTC. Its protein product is CASSLALEGQETQYF.

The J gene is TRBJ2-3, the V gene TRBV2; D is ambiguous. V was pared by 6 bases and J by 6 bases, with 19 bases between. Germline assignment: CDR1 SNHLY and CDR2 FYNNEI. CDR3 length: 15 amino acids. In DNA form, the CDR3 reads TGTGCCAGCAGAGCCGAGACAAACCGTGCGGATACGCAGTATTTT. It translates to CASRAETNRADTQYF.

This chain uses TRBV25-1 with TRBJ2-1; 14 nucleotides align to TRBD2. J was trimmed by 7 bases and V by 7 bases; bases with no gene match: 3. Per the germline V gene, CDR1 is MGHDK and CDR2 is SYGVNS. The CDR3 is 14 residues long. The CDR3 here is CASIGLAGGNEQFF. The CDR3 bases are TGTGCCAGCATTGGACTAGCGGGAGGAAATGAGCAGTTCTTC.

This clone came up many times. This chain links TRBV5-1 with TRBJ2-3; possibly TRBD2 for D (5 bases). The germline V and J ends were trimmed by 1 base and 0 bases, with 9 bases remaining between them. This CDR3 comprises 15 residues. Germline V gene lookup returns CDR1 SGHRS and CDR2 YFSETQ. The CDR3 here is CASSLTRGSTDTQYF. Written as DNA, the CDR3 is TGCGCCAGCAGCTTGACTAGAGGAAGCACAGATACGCAGTATTTT.

This chain's CDR3 is CAWSRQRSGNTIYF. CDR3 coding DNA: TGTGCCTGGAGCCGACAGAGATCTGGAAACACCATATATTTT. The chain uses TRBV30 and TRBJ1-3; D perhaps matches TRBD1 (5 bases). The CDR3 length is 14 residues. CDR1 GTSNPN and CDR2 SVGIG come from the germline V gene (reference sequence). V was clipped by 3 bases and J by 1 base, with 10 bases between them.

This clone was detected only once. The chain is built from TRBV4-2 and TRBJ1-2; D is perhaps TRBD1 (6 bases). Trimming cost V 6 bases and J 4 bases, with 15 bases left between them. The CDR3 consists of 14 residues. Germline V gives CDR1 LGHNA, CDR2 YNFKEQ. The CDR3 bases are TGTGCCAGCAGGACGTTACAGGGATCCTATGGCTACACCTTC. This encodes CASRTLQGSYGYTF.

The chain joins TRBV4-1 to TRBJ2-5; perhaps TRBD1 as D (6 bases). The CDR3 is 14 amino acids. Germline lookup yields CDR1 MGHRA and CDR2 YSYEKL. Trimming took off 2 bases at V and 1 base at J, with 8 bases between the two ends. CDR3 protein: CASSQLQGQETQYF. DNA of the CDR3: TGCGCCAGCAGCCAACTACAGGGCCAAGAGACCCAGTACTTC.

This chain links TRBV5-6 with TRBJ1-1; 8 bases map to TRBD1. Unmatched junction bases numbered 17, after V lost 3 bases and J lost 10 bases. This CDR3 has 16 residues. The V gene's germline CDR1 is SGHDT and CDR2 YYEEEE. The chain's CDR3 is CASSSRSRTGRRGAFF. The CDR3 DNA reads TGTGCCAGCAGCTCTAGGTCCAGGACAGGGAGGAGGGGAGCTTTCTTT.

The CDR3 nucleotides are TGTGCCAGCAGAACTGGCAGGGGAATAAGAGATGGCTACACCTTC. Its translation is CASRTGRGIRDGYTF. The chain employs TRBV5-8 and TRBJ1-2; tentatively, D is TRBD1 (6 bases). This CDR3 has 15 amino acids. V gave up 5 bases and J gave up 6 bases, with 20 bases separating them. CDR1 is SGHTS and CDR2 is YDEGEE in the germline V gene.

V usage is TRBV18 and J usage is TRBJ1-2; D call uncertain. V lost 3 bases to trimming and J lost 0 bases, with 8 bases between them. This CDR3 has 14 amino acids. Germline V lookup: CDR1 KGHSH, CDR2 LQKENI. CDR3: CASSPVESNYGYTF. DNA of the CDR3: TGTGCCAGCTCACCGGTGGAGTCTAACTATGGCTACACCTTC. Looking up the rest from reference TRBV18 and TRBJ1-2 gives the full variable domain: NAGVMQNPRHLVRRRGQEARLRCSPMKGHSHVYWYRQLPEEGLKFMVYLQKENIIDESGMPKERFSAEFPKEGPSILRIQQVVRGDSAAYFCASSPVESNYGYTFGSGTRLTVV.

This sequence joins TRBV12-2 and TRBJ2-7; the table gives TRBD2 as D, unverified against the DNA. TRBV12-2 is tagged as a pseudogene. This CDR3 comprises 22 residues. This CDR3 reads CASRQPPRATSGRAEPTYEQYF. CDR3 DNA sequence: TGTGCAAGTCGCCAACCACCCCGAGCGACTAGCGGGAGGGCCGAGCCAACCTACGAGCAGTACTTC.

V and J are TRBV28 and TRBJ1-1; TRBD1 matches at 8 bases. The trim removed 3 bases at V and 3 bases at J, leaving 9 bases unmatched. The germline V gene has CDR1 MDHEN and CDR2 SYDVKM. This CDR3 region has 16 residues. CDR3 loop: CASSLEQGAIHTEAFF. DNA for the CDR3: TGTGCCAGCAGTTTGGAGCAGGGGGCGATTCACACTGAAGCTTTCTTT.

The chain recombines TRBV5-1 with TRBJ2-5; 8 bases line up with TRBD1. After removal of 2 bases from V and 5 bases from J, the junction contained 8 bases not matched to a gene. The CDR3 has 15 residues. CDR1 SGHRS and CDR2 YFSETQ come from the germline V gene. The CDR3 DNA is TGCGCCAGCAGCTTCTCAGGGGGCGAGGCGGAGACCCAGTACTTC. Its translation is CASSFSGGEAETQYF.

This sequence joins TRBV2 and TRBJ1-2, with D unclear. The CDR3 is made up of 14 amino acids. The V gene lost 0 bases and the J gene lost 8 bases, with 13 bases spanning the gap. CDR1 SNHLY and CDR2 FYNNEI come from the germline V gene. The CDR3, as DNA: TGTGCCAGCAGTGAAGCTGTGAGGGTAGGAGGCTACACCTTC. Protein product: CASSEAVRVGGYTF.